The 30 T cell receptor beta chains listed next were all sequenced from one sample in a study of cytomegalovirus exposure and HLA in healthy donors listed by TCRdb under 2017. Receptor libraries were prepared by the immunoSEQ multiplex PCR assay. For the multiplex PCR, a mixture combining 60 forward primers for TCR Vbeta segments and 13 reverse primers for TCR Jbeta segments was used. Drawn from immuneACCESS, this table holds only the in-frame rearrangements with V and J called that TCRdb kept. Clones are partly lost; checked studies trace under half to an unresolved V gene and leave the rest unexplained. The sample records roughly 170,000 clones, around four fifths of which are singletons. About 1.6% of the sample rests with the top ten. Sample: PBMCs. These receptors came from a man between 45 and 60 years old in good health and CMV-seronegative.

This clone appeared a single time. V and J are TRBV27 and TRBJ2-7; TRBD1 matches 9 bases. Germline-derived CDR1 and CDR2 are MNHEY and SMNVEV (reference sequence). The length of the CDR3 is 14 residues. The V segment lost 6 bases and the J segment 6 bases; nucleotides outside the gene matches: 9. The CDR3 nucleotides read TGTGCCAGCAGGCTGGGACAGGGATATGGCGAGCAGTACTTC. Its protein product is CASRLGQGYGEQYF.

This clone occurred once. V gene TRBV27 combines with J gene TRBJ2-3; a weak D match, TRBD2 (5 bases). Germline V gene data show CDR1 as MNHEY and CDR2 as SMNVEV (reference sequence). This CDR3 has 14 amino acids. V was clipped by 4 bases and J by 7 bases, with 15 bases between them. CDR3: CASSSGGRSNTQYF. The CDR3 DNA is TGTGCCAGCAGTTCCGGAGGTCGGTCCAATACGCAGTATTTT.

The chain employs TRBV18 and TRBJ1-4, with 9 bases lining up with TRBD1. The CDR3 loop spans 15 amino acids. The junction had 5 bases not matched to a gene; V was cut back by 2 bases and J by 7 bases. Looked up from germline, CDR1 is KGHSH and CDR2 is LQKENI. The CDR3 here is CASSPTGQGGEKLFF. The CDR3, as DNA: TGTGCCAGCTCACCAACGGGACAGGGAGGTGAAAAACTGTTTTTT. Using reference TRBV18 and TRBJ1-4 for the parts outside the CDR3, the full variable domain is NAGVMQNPRHLVRRRGQEARLRCSPMKGHSHVYWYRQLPEEGLKFMVYLQKENIIDESGMPKERFSAEFPKEGPSILRIQQVVRGDSAAYFCASSPTGQGGEKLFFGSGTQLSVL.

The chain employs TRBV7-9 and TRBJ2-5; perhaps TRBD2 as D (6 bases). Germline V gene sequence: CDR1 SEHNR, CDR2 FQNEAQ (reference sequence). Deletions cut 3 bases from V and 5 bases from J, with 16 bases between. The CDR3 is 15 amino acids. The CDR3 here is CASSLFSGTGETQYF. CDR3 bases: TGTGCCAGCAGCTTGTTTTCAGGGACTGGGGAGACCCAGTACTTC.

The rearrangement joins TRBV4-2 to TRBJ2-3; 10 nucleotides match TRBD2. Germline CDR1 reads LGHNA; CDR2 reads YNFKEQ. This CDR3 contains 17 residues. V lost 0 bases, J lost 1 base, and 4 bases stayed unmatched. CDR3 region: CASSQDLLAGGTDTQYF. The CDR3 DNA sequence: TGTGCCAGCAGCCAAGATCTCCTAGCGGGGGGCACAGATACGCAGTATTTT.

This clone has only one observation. Other DNA sequences from this sample encode an identical CDR3 as well. The chain couples TRBV7-2 to TRBJ2-7; D is undetermined. The V end lost 3 bases, the J end lost 0 bases, and 9 bases lay between the germline ends. The V gene's germline CDR1 is SGHTA and CDR2 FQGNSA. The CDR3 extends over 14 amino acids. CDR3 bases: TGTGCCAGCAGCTTCGGCGGAAGCTCCTACGAGCAGTACTTC. Translated: CASSFGGSSYEQYF.

The chain uses TRBV19 and TRBJ1-2; D may be TRBD1 (6 bases). The V gene lost 5 bases and the J gene lost 7 bases, with 17 bases spanning the gap. CDR3 length: 14 amino acids. Germline V gene lookup returns CDR1 LNHDA and CDR2 SQIVND (reference sequence). In nucleotides, the CDR3 is TGTGCCAGTAGTCCGAGGGGGTCGGTAGGTGGCTACACCTTC. Residues: CASSPRGSVGGYTF.

This chain links TRBV7-3 with TRBJ2-3, with 10 bases identical to TRBD1. The CDR3 covers 15 residues. Germline trimming cut 1 base from V and 7 bases from J; bases unmatched to any gene: 5. CDR1 SGHTA and CDR2 FQGTGA come from the germline V gene. The CDR3 bases are TGTGCCAGCAGCTTAAGGACAGGGGGATTGAATACGCAGTATTTT. Translation: CASSLRTGGLNTQYF. The variable domain in full, with the rest retrieved from reference TRBV7-3 and TRBJ2-3, is GAGVSQTPSNKVTEKGKYVELRCDPISGHTALYWYRQSLGQGPEFLIYFQGTGAADDSGLPNDRFFAVRPEGSVSTLKIQRTERGDSAVYLCASSLRTGGLNTQYFGPGTRLTVL.

The chain carries TRBV7-6 and TRBJ2-1, with D unresolved. The V end lost 0 bases, the J end lost 5 bases, and 14 bases lay between the germline ends. The germline V gene has CDR1 SGHVS and CDR2 FNYEAQ. The CDR3 has 16 amino acids. The CDR3 region has the DNA TGTGCCAGCAGCTTAGCCGGTAGCTTTGGCCACAATGAGCAGTTCTTC. Translated: CASSLAGSFGHNEQFF.

The chain carries TRBV7-2 and TRBJ2-7; D not certain. Trimming took off 3 bases at V and 5 bases at J, with 8 bases between the two ends. CDR3 length equals 12 residues. Germline values: CDR1 SGHTA, CDR2 FQGNSA. The DNA for the CDR3 is TGTGCCAGCAGCTTTAGAGGTCACGAGCAGTACTTC. This gives the protein CASSFRGHEQYF.

V usage is TRBV11-3 and J usage is TRBJ1-3, with TRBD1 as a possible D gene (6 bases). With 3 bases removed from V and 2 bases from J, the gap between germline ends came to 8 bases. Germline V gene sequence: CDR1 SGHNT, CDR2 YENEEA. This CDR3 comprises 14 residues. The CDR3 bases are TGTGCCAGCAGCTTGGGGGCACCTGGAAACACCATATATTTT. Amino acid sequence: CASSLGAPGNTIYF.

The CDR3 region has the DNA TGTGCCAGCAGCTCGGGACTAGCGGTGAACACCGGGGAGCTGTTTTTT. Translation: CASSSGLAVNTGELFF. The chain recombines TRBV7-3 with TRBJ2-2; TRBD2 matches 11 bases. The CDR3 has 16 amino acids. The germline V gene encodes CDR1 SGHTA and CDR2 FQGTGA. V lost 4 bases, J lost 1 base, and 2 bases stayed unmatched. Full variable domain (missing parts from reference TRBV7-3 and TRBJ2-2): GAGVSQTPSNKVTEKGKYVELRCDPISGHTALYWYRQSLGQGPEFLIYFQGTGAADDSGLPNDRFFAVRPEGSVSTLKIQRTERGDSAVYLCASSSGLAVNTGELFFGEGSRLTVL.

This sequence joins TRBV11-3 and TRBJ2-3; possibly TRBD2 for D (6 bases). The CDR3 contains 15 residues. Trimming removed 0 bases at V and 2 bases at J, with 9 bases between. Looked up from germline, CDR1 is SGHNT and CDR2 is YENEEA. The CDR3 loop reads CASSLDGTATDTQYF. CDR3 sequence (DNA): TGTGCCAGCAGCTTAGATGGGACTGCCACAGATACGCAGTATTTT.

DNA of the CDR3: TGCGCCAGCAGCTTGCGACAGGGTGGAACTAATGAAAAACTGTTTTTT. It codes for CASSLRQGGTNEKLFF. The chain combines TRBV5-1 with TRBJ1-4, with 7 nucleotides matching TRBD1. The CDR3 is 16 residues long. Germline assignment: CDR1 SGHRS and CDR2 YFSETQ. J was trimmed by 1 base and V by 1 base; bases with no gene match: 4.

This chain's CDR3 is CASSALAGGADTQYF. The CDR3 bases are TGTGCCAGTAGCGCCTTAGCGGGGGGTGCAGATACGCAGTATTTT. The chain employs TRBV19 and TRBJ2-3, with 10 nucleotides matching TRBD2. The CDR3 totals 15 residues. CDR1 and CDR2 (germline): LNHDA, SQIVND (reference sequence). V lost 6 bases, J lost 4 bases, and 7 bases stayed unmatched. Looking up the rest from reference TRBV19 and TRBJ2-3 gives the full variable domain: DGGITQSPKYLFRKEGQNVTLSCEQNLNHDAMYWYRQDPGQGLRLIYYSQIVNDFQKGDIAEGYSVSREKKESFPLTVTSAQKNPTAFYLCASSALAGGADTQYFGPGTRLTVL.

The rearrangement links TRBV2 to TRBJ2-3, with TRBD2 matching 7 bases. The CDR3 has 15 amino acids. CDR1 and CDR2 (germline): SNHLY, FYNNEI. The junction had 10 bases not matched to a gene; V was cut back by 6 bases and J by 4 bases. The chain's CDR3 is CASSRGRGRADTQYF. CDR3 coding DNA: TGTGCCAGCAGCCGAGGACGGGGGAGGGCAGATACGCAGTATTTT.

The chain joins TRBV5-5 to TRBJ1-1, with TRBD1 matching over 9 bases. Trimming took 4 bases from V and 1 from J; bases not matched to a gene: 2. This CDR3 comprises 14 residues. The germline V gene encodes CDR1 SGHKS and CDR2 YYEKEE (reference sequence). CDR3 sequence: CASSRGQGNTEAFF. CDR3 in DNA: TGTGCCAGCAGCCGGGGACAGGGGAACACTGAAGCTTTCTTT.

J is TRBJ2-5 and V is TRBV7-6, with 12 bases fitting TRBD2. The CDR3 runs to 16 residues. Per the germline V gene, CDR1 is SGHVS and CDR2 is FNYEAQ. Trimming removed 2 bases from V and 5 bases from J; junction bases left unmatched: 6. CDR3 protein: CASSLKGLAGSETQYF. The CDR3 nucleotides read TGTGCCAGCAGCTTAAAGGGACTAGCGGGTTCCGAGACCCAGTACTTC.

The chain uses TRBV4-2 and TRBJ1-6; 9 nucleotides align to TRBD1. Per the germline V gene, CDR1 is LGHNA and CDR2 is YNFKEQ. CDR3 size: 17 residues. The junction had 8 bases not matched to a gene; V was cut back by 0 bases and J by 8 bases. The DNA for the CDR3 is TGTGCCAGCAGCCAAGAGAATAGGGACAGGGTGGATTCACCCCTCCACTTT. Amino acid sequence: CASSQENRDRVDSPLHF.

Details on this clone: The conserved phenylalanine or tryptophan normally closing the CDR3 is absent here, so this likely arose from a read error. It is unclear where the CDR3 begins or ends on the DNA, so no DNA is shown, and the CDR3 is as TCRdb lists it. V and J are TRBV27 and TRBJ2-7; the table's D call TRBD2 went unverified against the DNA. The CDR3 comprises 13 residues, both ends counted. Germline values: CDR1 MNHEY, CDR2 SMNVEV (reference sequence). CDR3 protein: CASSLSLRLAGTH.

This chain connects TRBV19 to TRBJ1-4; 8 bases align to TRBD1. V lost 6 bases and J lost 5; bases outside the gene matches: 5. Germline CDR1 reads LNHDA; CDR2 reads SQIVND (reference sequence). The CDR3 contains 14 residues. The CDR3 bases are TGTGCCAGTAGCTCGGGACAGGAGAATGAAAAACTGTTTTTT. Its protein is CASSSGQENEKLFF.

This clone was picked up a small number of times. The chain links TRBV19 to TRBJ1-6; D not resolved. The CDR3 consists of 16 residues. The germline gives CDR1 LNHDA, CDR2 SQIVND (reference sequence). V was pared by 4 bases and J by 1 base, with 11 bases between. CDR3 protein: CASSSGRQSYNSPLHF. CDR3 nucleotide sequence: TGTGCCAGTAGTAGTGGCAGGCAATCCTATAATTCACCCCTCCACTTT.

V and J are TRBV19 and TRBJ2-2; perhaps TRBD1 as D (6 bases). CDR1 is LNHDA and CDR2 is SQIVND in the germline V gene (reference sequence). The CDR3 length is 13 residues. V lost 4 bases and J lost 6, with 9 bases in between. The CDR3 here is CASSKQGPGELFF. The DNA for the CDR3 is TGTGCCAGTAGTAAACAGGGACCCGGGGAGCTGTTTTTT.

This clone was detected once. The V call is TRBV28, the J call TRBJ1-2; TRBD1 matches 9 bases. Germline trimming cut 5 bases from V and 0 bases from J; bases unmatched to any gene: 1. The CDR3 consists of 14 residues. Germline CDR1 and CDR2: MDHEN and SYDVKM. The CDR3 DNA reads TGTGCCAGCAGTCACAGGGGGCCTAACTATGGCTACACCTTC. Translated: CASSHRGPNYGYTF.

The rearrangement uses TRBV28 and TRBJ2-7, with 7 nucleotides matching TRBD1. CDR1 and CDR2 from the germline V gene are MDHEN and SYDVKM. V shed 6 bases and J 2 bases; nucleotides not matched to a gene: 10. The CDR3 consists of 15 residues. CDR3 sequence reads: CASSLPTGRTYEQYF. The CDR3 DNA is TGTGCCAGCAGCCTTCCGACAGGGAGAACCTACGAGCAGTACTTC.

V usage is TRBV7-2 and J usage is TRBJ2-1; TRBD2 aligns across 14 bases. Germline assignment: CDR1 SGHTA and CDR2 FQGNSA. The junction had 4 bases not matched to a gene; V was cut back by 5 bases and J by 4 bases. The CDR3 consists of 16 residues. The CDR3 sequence: CASSRLAGGSYNEQFF. The CDR3 DNA reads as TGTGCCAGCAGCCGACTAGCGGGAGGGTCATACAATGAGCAGTTCTTC. Looking up the rest from reference TRBV7-2 and TRBJ2-1 gives the full variable domain: GAGVSQSPSNKVTEKGKDVELRCDPISGHTALYWYRQSLGQGLEFLIYFQGNSAPDKSGLPSDRFSAERTGGSVSTLTIQRTQQEDSAVYLCASSRLAGGSYNEQFFGPGTRLTVL.

The rearrangement links TRBV2 to TRBJ2-2, with TRBD1 identical over 7 bases. This CDR3 region has 15 residues. Germline assignment: CDR1 SNHLY and CDR2 FYNNEI. The ends lost 4 bases at V and 3 bases at J; junction bases unmatched: 5. CDR3 coding DNA: TGTGCCAGCAGTGCAAGGGGGCTAGACACCGGGGAGCTGTTTTTT. It encodes CASSARGLDTGELFF. The full variable domain, with the rest looked up from reference TRBV2 and TRBJ2-2, is EPEVTQTPSHQVTQMGQEVILRCVPISNHLYFYWYRQILGQKVEFLVSFYNNEISEKSEIFDDQFSVERPDGSNFTLKIRSTKLEDSAMYFCASSARGLDTGELFFGEGSRLTVL.

The chain couples TRBV7-2 to TRBJ1-4, with 7 bases lining up with TRBD1. Unmatched junction bases numbered 8, after V lost 4 bases and J lost 6 bases. CDR3 size: 15 residues. The V gene's germline CDR1 is SGHTA and CDR2 FQGNSA. This CDR3 is CASSSGGQVHEKLFF. The DNA for the CDR3 is TGTGCCAGCAGCTCGGGCGGACAGGTCCATGAAAAACTGTTTTTT.

V gene TRBV9 combines with J gene TRBJ2-4, with D tentatively TRBD2 (5 bases). Per the germline V gene, CDR1 is SGDLS and CDR2 is YYNGEE. V lost 4 bases to trimming and J lost 6 bases, with 8 bases between them. The CDR3 has 12 residues. CDR3 amino acids: CASSSGRNIQYF. The CDR3 DNA reads TGTGCCAGCAGCTCGGGGAGAAACATTCAGTACTTC.

The chain recombines TRBV7-9 with TRBJ2-6, with 10 bases aligning to TRBD1. The CDR3 is made up of 18 amino acids. CDR1 and CDR2 from the germline V gene are SEHNR and FQNEAQ (reference sequence). The V segment lost 5 bases and the J segment 2 bases; nucleotides outside the gene matches: 9. The CDR3 coding sequence is TGTGCCAGCAGCCTTGGGACAGGGGAGTCCACTGGGGCCAACGTCCTGACTTTC. It is translated as CASSLGTGESTGANVLTF.